The sequence of this TCR beta chain was determined in a study of vaccination and CD4 T cells after COVID-19. Study information: Two of the convalescents were Hispanic, and the group consisted of six males and four females. Post-vaccination samples were procured at a median of around 78 days following dose two (range 14 to 241). Samples taken post-COVID came a median around 3.5 months after diagnosis, ranging from 35 to 161.

Points from the study as a whole: Spike mono-reactivity marked 304 of 307 vaccine-specific clones in convalescent patients.

In regard to this clonotype: Its antigen is undetermined.

TCRdb called the PCR reads again in MiXCR, with one record for every CDR3 protein. The sample includes about 19,000 distinct CDR3 sequences, 50% to 75% of them seen just once. Germline V gene sequence: CDR1 ENHRY, CDR2 SYGVKD. This CDR3 has 15 amino acids. V was pared by 3 bases and J by 2 bases, with 4 bases of the junction left unmatched. This sample comprised CD4+ T cells from blood, obtained after SARS-CoV-2 vaccination. The clonotype comes from a human donor who had recovered from COVID-19. The V call is TRBV10-3, the J call TRBJ2-7; 10 positions match TRBD2. CDR3 in DNA: TGTGCCATCAGTGATTCCAGCGGGAGGGCCTACGAGCAGTACTTC. The encoded protein is CAISDSSGRAYEQYF.